The text below deals with one TCR beta chain. The data were taken from a study of CD8+ T cells in alopecia areata. As the sequencing template, cDNA was produced by extracting RNA and reverse transcribing it. Produced via immunoSEQ multiplex PCR; TCRdb's table is partial and in-frame only. The data hold 90,000 to 120,000 clones, with 84% observed a single time. The CDR3 contains 15 residues. The germline V gene encodes CDR1 SGHDN and CDR2 FVKESK. V dropped 4 bases and J dropped 1; count of bases not matched to a gene: 4. Noted treatment: oral pan-JAK inhibitor, 5-10 mg twice daily. Peripheral blood samples and lesional scalp punch biopsies were obtained from alopecia areata patients.

The sequence derives from a human donor with alopecia areata. The chain recombines TRBV14 with TRBJ2-4; 7 bases align to TRBD1. The sequencing here drew on CD8+ T cells sorted from blood, taken at week 24, from a patient treated with tofacitinib. CDR3 nucleotide sequence: TGTGCCAGCAGCCTACAGGGGTCGGCCAAAAACATTCAGTACTTC. As protein: CASSLQGSAKNIQYF.